Listed below are T cell receptor beta chains from one sample, sequenced in a study of blood T cell repertoires in COVID-19. Measured with immunoSEQ multiplex PCR; TCRdb has only the in-frame clones, and not every one. This sample has under 450,000 clones; 70% to 90% occur once, and the top ten carry 10% to 15%. Material: peripheral blood. All receptors derive from a woman between 50 and 59 years old with COVID-19, enrolled during active disease. Both conserved end residues are part of each CDR3. D genes are given only for firm matches. The size field is filled for only some rows; it gives once, few, many or a size class.

. TRBJ2-6 . TRBV29-1 CSVEDPVGGYNSGANVLTF TGCAGCGTTGAAGATCCTGTAGGAGGGTATAATTCTGGGGCCAACGTCCTGACTTTC
few TRBJ2-1 . TRBV7-2 CASSLGGQRNEQFF TGTGCCAGCAGCTTAGGAGGACAAAGGAATGAGCAGTTCTTC
. TRBJ1-1 . TRBV14 CASSFTVNTEAFF TGTGCCAGCAGCTTTACAGTGAACACTGAAGCTTTCTTT
. TRBJ2-2 TRBD2 TRBV5-1 CASSFRTSRGAGELFF TGCGCCAGCAGCTTTAGGACTAGTAGAGGAGCGGGGGAGCTGTTTTTT
. TRBJ2-1 TRBD2 TRBV6-6 CASRAGELQNEQFF TGTGCCAGCAGAGCGGGGGAGCTACAGAATGAGCAGTTCTTC
once TRBJ1-6 . TRBV7-8 CASSLAPGTPNSPLHF TGTGCCAGCAGCTTAGCCCCCGGGACACCTAATTCACCCCTCCACTTT
. TRBJ1-2 TRBD1 TRBV3-1/TRBV3-2 CASSQGTVNYGYTF TGTGCCAGCAGCCAGGGGACAGTTAACTATGGCTACACCTTC
. TRBJ2-2 TRBD1 TRBV24-1 CATSDLKGQSRGELFF TGTGCCACCAGTGATCTAAAGGGACAGTCCAGAGGGGAGCTGTTTTTT
. TRBJ2-7 . TRBV18 CASSPGGGVDEQYF TGTGCCAGCTCACCGGGGGGTGGTGTAGACGAGCAGTACTTC
. TRBJ1-2 TRBD1 TRBV5-6 CASSPTGAVGYTF TGTGCCAGCAGCCCGACAGGGGCGGTTGGCTACACCTTC
. TRBJ2-7 TRBD1 TRBV9 CASSVEGAPSYEQYF TGTGCCAGCAGCGTAGAGGGGGCCCCCTCCTACGAGCAGTACTTC
few TRBJ2-7 . TRBV5-6 CASSPRRVGGEQYF TGTGCCAGCAGCCCCAGGAGGGTTGGGGGCGAGCAGTACTTC
few TRBJ1-6 . TRBV5-1 CASSLGQVRSPLHF TGCGCCAGCAGCTTGGGGCAGGTCCGTTCACCCCTCCACTTT
. TRBJ2-7 . TRBV6-1 CASSSDSGIYEQYF TGTGCCAGCAGTTCGGATAGCGGAATCTACGAGCAGTACTTC
. TRBJ1-4 . TRBV5-1 CASSLTFGGGNEKLFF TGCGCCAGCAGCTTGACTTTTGGCGGGGGAAATGAAAAACTGTTTTTT
. TRBJ1-1 . TRBV6-5 CASSSPSWETEAFF TGTGCCAGCAGTTCCCCTTCCTGGGAGACTGAAGCTTTCTTT
. TRBJ2-7 . TRBV18 CASSPEASYEQYF TGTGCCAGCTCACCAGAGGCTTCCTACGAGCAGTACTTC
. TRBJ2-7 . TRBV5-1 CASSLERRYEQYF TGCGCCAGCAGCTTGGAGAGAAGATACGAGCAGTACTTC
. TRBJ2-5 . TRBV7-2 CASSFRTLETQYF TGTGCCAGCAGCTTTAGAACTCTAGAGACCCAGTACTTC
. TRBJ2-5 . TRBV28 CASRPTSMETQYF TGTGCCAGCAGGCCGACTAGTATGGAGACCCAGTACTTC
. TRBJ1-5 TRBD1 TRBV6-5 CASGTDSNQPQHF TGTGCCAGTGGGACAGATAGCAATCAGCCCCAGCATTTT
. TRBJ2-2 TRBD1 TRBV29-1 CSVRRTGTNTGELFF TGCAGCGTCCGACGGACAGGGACGAACACCGGGGAGCTGTTTTTT
. TRBJ2-7 TRBD2 TRBV6-5 CASNLAGGRYEQYF TGTGCCAGCAATCTAGCGGGGGGGCGGTACGAGCAGTACTTC
once TRBJ2-1 TRBD1 TRBV5-1 CASSLASGTAHEQFF TGCGCCAGCAGCTTGGCCTCCGGGACAGCCCATGAGCAGTTCTTC
. TRBJ2-2 TRBD2 TRBV9 CASSVAPSAPGLGDTGELFF TGTGCCAGCAGCGTAGCCCCCTCGGCCCCGGGACTAGGAGACACCGGGGAGCTGTTTTTT
. TRBJ1-1 . TRBV11-2 CASSFNQGTEAFF TGTGCCAGCAGCTTTAATCAGGGGACTGAAGCTTTCTTT
few TRBJ1-3 . TRBV28 CASSGGGNTIYF TGTGCCAGCTCGGGGGGTGGAAACACCATATATTTT
once TRBJ2-1 TRBD2 TRBV20-1 CSASSSGGARNEQFF TGCAGTGCTAGTTCCAGCGGGGGGGCCAGGAATGAGCAGTTCTTC
. TRBJ2-1 . TRBV21-1 CASKLTLAPEQFF TGTGCCAGCAAGCTGACACTAGCGCCTGAGCAGTTCTTC
. TRBJ2-1 . TRBV4-2 CASSQDLRLYNEQFF TGTGCCAGCAGCCAAGATCTAAGACTCTACAATGAGCAGTTCTTC
. TRBJ2-7 TRBD1 TRBV5-1 CASSFRTGVNYEQYF TGCGCCAGCAGCTTCCGGACAGGGGTAAACTACGAGCAGTACTTC
. TRBJ1-2 . TRBV6-5 CASSYEGDGYTF TGTGCCAGCAGTTACGAAGGGGATGGCTACACCTTC
. TRBJ1-1 TRBD1 TRBV19 CATQGAEAFF TGTGCCACCCAGGGGGCGGAAGCTTTCTTT
once TRBJ2-5 . TRBV7-3 CASSLEPQETQYF TGTGCCAGCAGCTTAGAACCCCAGGAGACCCAGTACTTC
. TRBJ1-2 . TRBV2 CASSEVTDTLYGYTF TGTGCCAGCAGTGAAGTGACCGACACACTCTATGGCTACACCTTC
. TRBJ1-2 TRBD1 TRBV19 CASSKSGTGVQNYGYTF TGTGCCAGTAGTAAGTCCGGGACAGGGGTCCAGAACTATGGCTACACCTTC
. TRBJ2-5 TRBD1 TRBV5-4 CASSLEKGQGVGETQYF TGTGCCAGCAGCCTTGAAAAGGGACAGGGAGTGGGGGAGACCCAGTACTTC
. TRBJ1-2 TRBD1 TRBV6-5 CASSRGQGKNYGYTF TGTGCCAGCAGTCGAGGACAGGGGAAGAACTATGGCTACACCTTC
. TRBJ1-2 TRBD1 TRBV10-3 CAISGRAGQGNTGYTF TGTGCCATCAGTGGAAGAGCGGGACAGGGGAACACTGGCTACACCTTC
. TRBJ1-2 . TRBV29-1 CSPGGDGYTF TGCAGCCCTGGGGGGGATGGCTACACCTTC
. TRBJ1-5 . TRBV12-3/TRBV12-4 CASSPDTNQPQHF TGTGCCAGCAGTCCGGACACAAATCAGCCCCAGCATTTT
. TRBJ1-4 TRBD1 TRBV6-6 CASSYFVGTGDEKLFF TGTGCCAGCAGTTACTTCGTTGGGACAGGGGATGAAAAACTGTTTTTT
. TRBJ1-2 . TRBV27 CASKAGNYGYTF TGTGCCAGCAAGGCGGGGAACTATGGCTACACCTTC
. TRBJ2-7 . TRBV5-4 CASSSLWARGRFYEQYF TGTGCCAGCAGCTCCTTGTGGGCTCGGGGTAGGTTCTACGAGCAGTACTTC
. TRBJ1-1 . TRBV27 CASSLGEGGTEAFF TGTGCCAGCAGTTTAGGAGAGGGAGGTACTGAAGCTTTCTTT
. TRBJ2-7 TRBD1 TRBV7-2 CASWGQGPYEQYF TGTGCCAGCTGGGGACAGGGACCCTACGAGCAGTACTTC
. TRBJ1-3 . TRBV7-8 CASSLDRVTVSSGNTIYF TGTGCCAGCAGCTTAGATCGGGTGACAGTGAGCTCTGGAAACACCATATATTTT
. TRBJ2-3 TRBD2 TRBV3-1/TRBV3-2 CASSRSGGNTDTQYF TGTGCCAGCAGCCGGAGCGGGGGGAACACAGATACGCAGTATTTT
. TRBJ2-6 . TRBV7-8 CASSFSAGANVLTF TGTGCCAGCAGCTTCAGCGCTGGGGCCAACGTCCTGACTTTC
. TRBJ1-1 . TRBV5-1 CASSAPQGMNTEAFF TGCGCCAGCAGCGCACCACAGGGAATGAACACTGAAGCTTTCTTT
. TRBJ2-7 TRBD1 TRBV30 CAWSSQGDSNEQYF TGTGCCTGGAGTAGTCAGGGGGATAGTAACGAGCAGTACTTC
. TRBJ2-3 . TRBV3-1/TRBV3-2 CASSLGSSTDTQYF TGTGCCAGCAGCCTTGGGAGTAGCACAGATACGCAGTATTTT
. TRBJ2-2 . TRBV7-9 CASSRGGGTGELFF TGTGCCAGCAGCAGGGGAGGGGGCACCGGGGAGCTGTTTTTT
. TRBJ2-7 . TRBV19 CASSIDHEEGQEQYF TGTGCCAGTAGTATAGATCACGAGGAGGGGCAAGAGCAGTACTTC
once TRBJ1-6 TRBD1 TRBV9 CASNAGTGDNSPLHF TGTGCCAGCAATGCCGGGACAGGGGATAATTCACCCCTCCACTTT
. TRBJ1-1 . TRBV5-6 CASSPEGGSLEAFF TGTGCCAGCAGCCCGGAAGGGGGATCCCTCGAAGCTTTCTTT
. TRBJ2-7 . TRBV7-9 CASSLGVGQYF TGTGCCAGCAGCCTAGGAGTCGGGCAGTACTTC